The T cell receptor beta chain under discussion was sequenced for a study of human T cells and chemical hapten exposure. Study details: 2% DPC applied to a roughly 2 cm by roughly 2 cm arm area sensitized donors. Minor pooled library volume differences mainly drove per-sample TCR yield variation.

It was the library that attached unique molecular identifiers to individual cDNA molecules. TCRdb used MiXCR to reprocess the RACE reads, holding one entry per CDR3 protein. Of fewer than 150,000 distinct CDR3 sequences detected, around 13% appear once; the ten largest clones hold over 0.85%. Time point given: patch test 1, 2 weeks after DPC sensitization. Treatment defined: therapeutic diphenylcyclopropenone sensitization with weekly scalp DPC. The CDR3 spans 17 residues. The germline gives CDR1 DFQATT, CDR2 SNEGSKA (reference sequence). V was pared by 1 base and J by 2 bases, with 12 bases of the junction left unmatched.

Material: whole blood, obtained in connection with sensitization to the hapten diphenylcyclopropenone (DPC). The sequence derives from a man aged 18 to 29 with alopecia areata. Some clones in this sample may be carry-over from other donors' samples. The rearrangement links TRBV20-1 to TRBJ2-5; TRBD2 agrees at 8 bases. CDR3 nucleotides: TGCAGTGCTAGAGTCGTGACTAGCGATCAGCGGCAAGAGACCCAGTACTTC. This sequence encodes CSARVVTSDQRQETQYF.